This T cell receptor beta chain was documented in a study of blood T cell repertoires in COVID-19. Measured with immunoSEQ multiplex PCR; TCRdb has only the in-frame clones, and not every one. This sample has 150,000 to 200,000 clones; more than 75% occur once, and the top ten carry less than 7%. Germline V lookup: CDR1 SGHRS, CDR2 YFSETQ. The CDR3 runs 14 residues. Trimming pared 0 bases from V and 10 bases from J, leaving 11 bases between. The receptor was derived from a middle-aged woman with COVID-19, enrolled during active disease. The sequenced sample was peripheral blood. The rearrangement links TRBV5-1 to TRBJ1-6; D may be TRBD1 (6 bases). CDR3 DNA sequence: TGCGCCAGCAGCTTGGACAGGGCCCCCTCACCCCTCCACTTT. This encodes CASSLDRAPSPLHF.